The 14 T cell receptor beta chains given below trace back to one sample, sequenced in a study of molecular identifiers for immune sequencing clone quantification. TCRdb reprocessed the PCR reads with MiXCR, giving one entry per CDR3 protein. Of 550,000 to 750,000 distinct CDR3 sequences in the sample, 20% were seen once. Material for sequencing was naive CD8+ T cells from blood, with Jurkat cell RNA spiked in. Stated subset: FACS-sorted CD8+CD4-CCR7+CD45RA+ naive T cells. The receptors originated from a human donor in good health. Some libraries in this study had Jurkat cell RNA spiked in.

There are many counts of this clonotype. The chain couples TRBV5-4 to TRBJ1-1, with D uncertain. The germline V gene encodes CDR1 SGHNT and CDR2 YYREEE (reference sequence). The CDR3 length is 15 residues. Trimming stripped 1 base from V and 10 bases from J, with 20 bases between. The CDR3 coding sequence is TGTGCCAGCAGCTTGAGTACGCCAGGTACCCTTGGAGCTTTCTTT. It is translated as CASSLSTPGTLGAFF.

There are many counts of this clonotype. The chain is built from TRBV4-1 and TRBJ2-3, with 10 bases aligning to TRBD2. V lost 1 base to trimming and J lost 1 base; unmatched junction nucleotides: 8. Germline CDR1 reads MGHRA; CDR2 reads YSYEKL. There are 18 residues in the CDR3. CDR3 in DNA: TGCGCCAGCAGCCAAGGATTGGCTAGCGGGGGAGGCACAGATACGCAGTATTTT. Its translation is CASSQGLASGGGTDTQYF.

This clonotype was seen many times. The rearrangement uses TRBV5-4 and TRBJ1-2; D might be TRBD1 (5 bases). V shed 4 bases and J shed 2 bases, with 9 bases lying between them. CDR3 length: 13 residues. Germline V gene lookup returns CDR1 SGHNT and CDR2 YYREEE (reference sequence). This CDR3 is CASSQTDNYGYTF. CDR3 sequence (DNA): TGTGCCAGCAGCCAGACAGACAACTATGGCTACACCTTC.

This clonotype was found many times. The rearrangement links TRBV12-3 or TRBV12-4 to TRBJ2-3, with 12 positions matching TRBD2. With 6 bases clipped from V and 5 bases from J, the junction kept 3 bases outside the gene matches. The CDR3 totals 14 residues. CDR3 bases: TGTGCCAGCAGGCTAGCGGGGGGGCGAGATACGCAGTATTTT. Translation: CASRLAGGRDTQYF.

The V and J genes are TRBV19 and TRBJ2-1, with 10 nucleotides matching TRBD2. The CDR3 sequence is 17 residues long. Per germline, CDR1 LNHDA and CDR2 SQIVND (reference sequence). V dropped 0 bases and J dropped 9; count of bases not matched to a gene: 11. CDR3 sequence (DNA): TGTGCCAGTAGTATAGATCTTAGTCTAGCGGGAGTTGGTGAGCAGTTCTTC. This translates into CASSIDLSLAGVGEQFF.

This clonotype was counted many times. The rearrangement links TRBV4-1 to TRBJ2-7; 10 positions match TRBD2. This CDR3 contains 16 residues. V dropped 4 bases and J dropped 2; count of bases not matched to a gene: 8. The germline V gene encodes CDR1 MGHRA and CDR2 YSYEKL. The CDR3 reads CASSPLGLAVTYEQYF. CDR3 DNA: TGCGCCAGCAGCCCACTAGGACTAGCGGTAACCTACGAGCAGTACTTC.

The sample holds many counts of this clonotype. The V call is TRBV5-6, the J call TRBJ2-3; D call uncertain. CDR1 and CDR2 from the germline V gene are SGHDT and YYEEEE. Trimming took 0 bases from V and 2 from J, leaving 4 bases between them. The CDR3 runs 13 residues. The CDR3 reads CASSLEPTDTQYF. CDR3 nucleotide sequence: TGTGCCAGCAGCTTGGAGCCCACAGATACGCAGTATTTT. Looking up the rest from reference TRBV5-6 and TRBJ2-3 gives the full variable domain: DAGVTQSPTHLIKTRGQQVTLRCSPKSGHDTVSWYQQALGQGPQFIFQYYEEEERQRGNFPDRFSGHQFPNYSSELNVNALLLGDSALYLCASSLEPTDTQYFGPGTRLTVL.

This clonotype was found a few times. The V call is TRBV7-9, the J call TRBJ2-2, with 8 bases fitting TRBD2. The CDR3 extends over 16 amino acids. With V trimmed by 5 bases and J by 7 bases, 12 bases remained unmatched. Germline V gene sequence: CDR1 SEHNR, CDR2 FQNEAQ (reference sequence). The CDR3 nucleotides read TGTGCCAGCAGCCCCCGAGCGGGGGCTCTAATCGGGGAGCTGTTTTTT. As protein: CASSPRAGALIGELFF.

Many counts were recorded for this clonotype. The J gene is TRBJ2-7, the V gene TRBV19; TRBD1 matches at 7 bases. The V and J ends lost 1 base and 3 bases, in that order; junction bases with no gene match: 6. Germline V gene lookup returns CDR1 LNHDA and CDR2 SQIVND (reference sequence). The CDR3 is 15 amino acids. The CDR3 sequence is CASSIGQGLLYEQYF. The DNA of the CDR3 is TGTGCCAGTAGTATAGGACAGGGTCTCCTCTACGAGCAGTACTTC.

This clonotype was seen at least ten times. This chain connects TRBV4-3 to TRBJ1-4, with unresolved D. CDR1 is LGHNA and CDR2 is YSLEER in the germline V gene. The CDR3 consists of 16 residues. Deletions cut 0 bases from V and 5 bases from J, with 13 bases between. In nucleotides, the CDR3 is TGCGCCAGCAGCCAAGATTCGAGCTACCAAAATGAAAAACTGTTTTTT. Its translation: CASSQDSSYQNEKLFF.

Regarding this clonotype: One base away lies a much larger clone, so this may be a sequencing read error. The rearrangement joins TRBV6-5 to TRBJ2-1; D is possibly TRBD2 (7 bases). The length of the CDR3 is 17 residues. Germline V lookup: CDR1 MNHEY, CDR2 SVGAGI. The CDR3 loop reads CAGSYGGGSSSYNEQFF. The CDR3 coding sequence is TGTGCCGGCAGTTACGGGGGCGGGAGTAGTTCCTACAATGAGCAGTTCTTC.

This clonotype showed up many times. V usage is TRBV5-1 and J usage is TRBJ1-6, with 7 bases that match TRBD1. The V gene's germline CDR1 is SGHRS and CDR2 YFSETQ. Unmatched junction bases numbered 7, after V lost 3 bases and J lost 10 bases. The CDR3 covers 14 residues. This CDR3 reads CASSSTGMGSPLHF. CDR3 nucleotide sequence: TGCGCCAGCAGCTCGACAGGGATGGGGTCACCCCTCCACTTT.

This clonotype was counted ten times or more. This chain joins TRBV20-1 and TRBJ1-1; 8 positions match TRBD1. Germline V gene data show CDR1 as DFQATT and CDR2 as SNEGSKA (reference sequence). Germline trimming cut 6 bases from V and 5 bases from J; bases unmatched to any gene: 11. CDR3 size: 14 residues. The CDR3: CSAIRTGLVTEAFF. In DNA form, the CDR3 reads TGCAGTGCCATTCGGACAGGGTTGGTTACTGAAGCTTTCTTT.

This clonotype was seen many times. The V call is TRBV4-2, the J call TRBJ2-5; D perhaps matches TRBD2 (6 bases). V was pared by 1 base and J by 4 bases, with 13 bases between. Germline V gene sequence: CDR1 LGHNA, CDR2 YNFKEQ. The CDR3 runs 15 residues. The CDR3 coding sequence is TGTGCCAGCAGCCAAGGACCCCTGGGGGGAGAGACCCAGTACTTC. It translates to CASSQGPLGGETQYF.